A selection of T cell receptor beta chains follows, all from one sample in a study of PD-1 blockade in mismatch repair-deficient tumors. The method was immunoSEQ multiplex PCR; TCRdb's version includes in-frame clones alone and lacks a portion of them. Of 9,000 to 10,000 clones listed, under 95% are singletons. No antigen has been identified for these receptors. Source: cells cultured in vitro, taken from a patient treated with pembrolizumab. All receptors come from an adult with mismatch repair-deficient cancer. The CDR3 runs from the conserved cysteine through the conserved F or W. A D gene is named only where the DNA matches it firmly. Where a row states a size, it is once, few, many or the class of an expanded clone; other rows omit it.

CDR3 protein,CDR3 DNA,clone size,D gene,J gene,V gene
CASSVGGVSTGELFF,TGTGCCAGCAGTGTGGGGGGAGTGAGTACCGGGGAGCTGTTTTTT,once,-,TRBJ2-2,TRBV2
CSVDLGVTGELFF,TGCAGCGTTGACCTTGGAGTTACCGGGGAGCTGTTTTTT,once,-,TRBJ2-2,TRBV29-1
CASSAQTSREQYF,TGCGCCAGCAGCGCCCAGACTAGTCGCGAGCAGTACTTC,-,-,TRBJ2-7,TRBV5-1
CASSGRGLYEQYF,TGCGCCAGCAGTGGCAGGGGGCTCTACGAGCAGTACTTC,few,TRBD1,TRBJ2-7,TRBV5-1
CASTRRGRYQPQHF,TGTGCCAGCACCCGACGGGGACGGTATCAGCCCCAGCATTTT,-,-,TRBJ1-5,TRBV28
CASSPQTSGSSGELFF,TGTGCCAGCAGCCCCCAAACTAGCGGGAGTTCCGGGGAGCTGTTTTTT,large,TRBD2,TRBJ2-2,TRBV4-2
CASSLAGRGYNEQFF,TGCGCCAGCAGCTTGGCCGGGAGAGGCTACAATGAGCAGTTCTTC,-,-,TRBJ2-1,TRBV5-1
CSPGVRGEQFF,TGCAGTCCCGGAGTCCGAGGTGAGCAGTTCTTC,-,-,TRBJ2-1,TRBV20-1
CASSPGQGFTMDGYTF,TGTGCCAGCTCACCGGGACAGGGATTTACAATGGATGGCTACACCTTC,once,TRBD1,TRBJ1-2,TRBV18
CASSLISSGLGHFF,TGTGCCAGCAGCTTAATATCGTCGGGACTAGGACACTTCTTC,-,TRBD2,TRBJ2-1,TRBV7-9
CASSFRGRDEAFF,TGTGCCAGCAGTTTCAGGGGGCGTGATGAAGCTTTCTTT,-,TRBD1,TRBJ1-1,TRBV28
CASKYDIEQFF,TGTGCCAGCAAGTACGATATCGAGCAGTTCTTC,-,-,TRBJ2-1,TRBV2
CASSLGAGSQPQHF,TGTGCCAGCAGCTTGGGAGCAGGGAGTCAGCCCCAGCATTTT,-,-,TRBJ1-5,TRBV5-6
CASSPPGQGINYTF,TGTGCCAGCAGCCCTCCGGGACAGGGGATAAACTACACCTTC,-,TRBD1,TRBJ1-2,TRBV28
CASSPTGNTEAFF,TGTGCCAGCAGCCCTACAGGGAACACTGAAGCTTTCTTT,-,-,TRBJ1-1,TRBV7-9
CASSLGGPGEQFF,TGTGCCAGCAGCTTGGGAGGGCCGGGTGAGCAGTTCTTC,-,TRBD2,TRBJ2-1,TRBV7-9
CASEGLALLDEQYF,TGTGCCAGTGAAGGGCTGGCCTTGTTGGACGAGCAGTACTTC,-,-,TRBJ2-7,TRBV2
CAISEPGQPQHF,TGTGCCATCAGTGAGCCGGGTCAGCCCCAGCATTTT,-,-,TRBJ1-5,TRBV10-3
CASSLVPDTQYF,TGTGCCAGCAGCTTAGTACCAGATACGCAGTATTTT,-,-,TRBJ2-3,TRBV7-9
CASSIDLGIQYF,TGTGCCAGTAGTATAGATCTTGGCATTCAGTACTTC,-,-,TRBJ2-4,TRBV19